These 25 T cell receptor beta chains were sequenced from one sample in a study of control samples from healthy donors and cancer patients (dated by TCRdb to between 2020 and 2021). The library was generated by the immunoSEQ multiplex PCR assay. What TCRdb holds here is the immuneACCESS table cut down to in-frame rearrangements. Part of the clones is not present; checked against another copy, under half of the missing clones reflect an unresolved V gene, and the others are unexplained. Counted in this sample were about 89,000 clones; more than 70% of them appeared once. The ten largest clones add up to around 2.1% of the sample. The sample comprised blood. Receptors originate from a woman in her thirties or forties in good health.

This sequence joins TRBV5-1 and TRBJ1-2; perhaps TRBD1 as D (6 bases). The germline V gene has CDR1 SGHRS and CDR2 YFSETQ. V was shortened by 5 bases and J by 1 base, with 15 bases between the two germline ends. The CDR3 runs 15 residues. The CDR3 spells CASSPPGGRNYGYTF. The CDR3 DNA follows: TGCGCCAGCAGTCCCCCGGGGGGCCGTAACTATGGCTACACCTTC.

This chain uses TRBV11-1 with TRBJ2-3, with TRBD1 matching over 9 bases. CDR1 SGHAT and CDR2 FQDESV come from the germline V gene (reference sequence). V shed 5 bases and J 2 bases; nucleotides not matched to a gene: 8. There are 16 residues in the CDR3. The CDR3 DNA sequence: TGTGCCAGCAGCGATAGGGACAGGGTGGACACAGATACGCAGTATTTT. It translates to CASSDRDRVDTDTQYF.

The chain links TRBV30 to TRBJ1-2; perhaps TRBD1 as D (6 bases). Germline CDR1 reads GTSNPN; CDR2 reads SVGIG (reference sequence). CDR3 size: 16 residues. V was trimmed by 3 bases and J by 4 bases, leaving 21 bases between them. The CDR3 sequence: CAWSGAGEVLTYGYTF. As DNA, the CDR3 is TGTGCCTGGAGCGGGGCAGGGGAAGTTCTTACCTATGGCTACACCTTC.

This clone was seen only once. V gene TRBV6-2 or TRBV6-3 combines with J gene TRBJ1-2; 7 bases map to TRBD1. The germline gives CDR1 MNHEY, CDR2 SVGEGT. This CDR3 spans 14 amino acids. The V gene end was trimmed by 0 bases and the J gene end by 8 bases; junction bases not matched to a gene: 6. This chain's CDR3 is CASSYSGRGAGYTF. The CDR3 coding sequence is TGTGCCAGCAGTTACTCCGGCAGGGGGGCCGGCTACACCTTC.

The rearrangement joins TRBV5-1 to TRBJ1-5, with D perhaps matching TRBD1 (5 bases). CDR3 length: 15 amino acids. V lost 1 base to trimming and J lost 0 bases, with 8 bases between them. Germline V gene data show CDR1 as SGHRS and CDR2 as YFSETQ. The CDR3 bases are TGCGCCAGCAGCTTGCGAGGGGATAGCAATCAGCCCCAGCATTTT. This codes for CASSLRGDSNQPQHF.

V and J are TRBV27 and TRBJ1-6; D is unclear. This CDR3 spans 15 amino acids. Trimming stripped 6 bases from V and 3 bases from J, with 12 bases between. The germline CDR1 and CDR2 sequences are MNHEY and SMNVEV (reference sequence). CDR3 residues: CASSPYSDYNSPLHF. The CDR3 region has the DNA TGTGCCAGCAGCCCGTACAGTGACTATAATTCACCCCTCCACTTT.

This clone has only a few counts. The chain joins TRBV5-5 to TRBJ2-5, with 7 positions matching TRBD1. Trimming at V came to 3 bases and at J to 1 base, leaving 0 bases not matched to a gene. The CDR3 consists of 13 residues. Germline V gene data show CDR1 as SGHKS and CDR2 as YYEKEE (reference sequence). CDR3 in DNA: TGTGCCAGCAGCTGGGACAGCCAAGAGACCCAGTACTTC. This encodes CASSWDSQETQYF.

The chain has TRBV5-4 and TRBJ1-1; weak D call: TRBD1 (6 bases). V shed 2 bases and J shed 2 bases, with 10 bases lying between them. This CDR3 spans 14 amino acids. The germline V gene encodes CDR1 SGHNT and CDR2 YYREEE (reference sequence). The CDR3, as DNA: TGTGCCAGCAGCTTAGGGACAACTAACACTGAAGCTTTCTTT. Translation gives CASSLGTTNTEAFF.

The chain couples TRBV18 to TRBJ2-1, with 10 bases that match TRBD2. Germline assignment: CDR1 KGHSH and CDR2 LQKENI. The CDR3 runs 17 residues. V shed 3 bases, J shed 8 bases, and the junction held 13 bases outside the gene matches. This CDR3 is CASSPLAASGGSDEQFF. CDR3 bases: TGTGCCAGCTCACCTCTCGCGGCTAGCGGGGGATCCGATGAGCAGTTCTTC. Full variable domain (missing parts from reference TRBV18 and TRBJ2-1): NAGVMQNPRHLVRRRGQEARLRCSPMKGHSHVYWYRQLPEEGLKFMVYLQKENIIDESGMPKERFSAEFPKEGPSILRIQQVVRGDSAAYFCASSPLAASGGSDEQFFGPGTRLTVL.

The V gene is TRBV25-1, the J gene TRBJ1-2; 12 nucleotides line up with TRBD1. CDR3 length: 16 amino acids. Germline lookup yields CDR1 MGHDK and CDR2 SYGVNS. Trimming took 7 bases from V and 6 from J; bases not matched to a gene: 12. The CDR3 DNA sequence: TGTGCCAGCAACCGAGGGGGGACAGGGGGCGCGAATGGCTACACCTTC. It yields the protein CASNRGGTGGANGYTF.

The V and J genes are TRBV12-5 and TRBJ2-3; TRBD1 matches 9 bases. Germline assignment: CDR1 LGHNT and CDR2 FRNRAP. This CDR3 contains 15 residues. The J segment lost 5 bases and the V segment lost 6 bases, leaving 9 bases of the junction unmatched. CDR3 sequence: CASGPGQGMEDTQYF. The CDR3 DNA follows: TGTGCTAGTGGCCCGGGACAGGGCATGGAAGATACGCAGTATTTT.

This chain joins TRBV5-4 and TRBJ1-2, with TRBD1 identical over 8 bases. Per germline, CDR1 SGHNT and CDR2 YYREEE (reference sequence). This CDR3 spans 16 amino acids. V lost 3 bases and J lost 4; bases outside the gene matches: 11. The CDR3 DNA follows: TGTGCCAGCAGCTCCCCGACAGGGGAGGGGAGCTATGGCTACACCTTC. Protein: CASSSPTGEGSYGYTF.

The rearrangement joins TRBV2 to TRBJ2-5, with TRBD1 matching over 7 bases. The length of the CDR3 is 18 residues. V lost 3 bases, J lost 4 bases, and 17 bases stayed unmatched. The germline V gene has CDR1 SNHLY and CDR2 FYNNEI. CDR3 sequence (DNA): TGTGCCAGCAGTGAGACCCCTCCGGGACAGCGGTACGGAGAGACCCAGTACTTC. As protein: CASSETPPGQRYGETQYF.

A single count supports this clone. The J gene is TRBJ1-2, the V gene TRBV11-3; 8 nucleotides line up with TRBD1. The V segment lost 0 bases and the J segment 4 bases; nucleotides outside the gene matches: 13. The CDR3 length is 18 residues. Germline CDR1 is SGHNT and CDR2 is YENEEA. CDR3 sequence (DNA): TGTGCCAGCAGCTTAGAATCCCGGACAGGGTCGCTAGTCTATGGCTACACCTTC. Translation: CASSLESRTGSLVYGYTF.

This chain uses TRBV5-4 with TRBJ2-2; 10 nucleotides agree with TRBD1. Looked up from germline, CDR1 is SGHNT and CDR2 is YYREEE (reference sequence). V lost 4 bases, J lost 5 bases, and 5 bases stayed unmatched. The CDR3 spans 15 residues. The CDR3 DNA reads as TGTGCCAGCAGCCACGACAGGGGGCGAACCGGGGAGCTGTTTTTT. Its translation is CASSHDRGRTGELFF.

The V call is TRBV10-3, the J call TRBJ2-2; 8 nucleotides align to TRBD1. The CDR3 totals 13 residues. Germline V CDR1 and CDR2: ENHRY, SYGVKD. The trim removed 10 bases at V and 6 bases at J, leaving 7 bases unmatched. This CDR3 reads CATGQGSAGELFF. CDR3 DNA sequence: TGTGCCACCGGACAGGGCTCAGCCGGGGAGCTGTTTTTT.

This clone was observed once. This chain connects TRBV18 to TRBJ1-1, with 8 bases lining up with TRBD1. CDR1 is KGHSH and CDR2 is LQKENI in the germline V gene. The V and J ends lost 0 bases and 10 bases, in that order; junction bases with no gene match: 4. The CDR3 totals 13 residues. CDR3 amino acids: CASSPPDRVAAFF. CDR3 nucleotide sequence: TGTGCCAGCTCACCACCGGACAGGGTGGCAGCTTTCTTT.

This clone was observed a few times. The rearrangement links TRBV5-4 to TRBJ2-7; a possible D gene is TRBD1 (5 bases). The V end lost 0 bases, the J end lost 1 base, and 11 bases lay between the germline ends. This CDR3 region has 15 residues. Per the germline V gene, CDR1 is SGHNT and CDR2 is YYREEE (reference sequence). The CDR3 DNA is TGTGCCAGCAGCTTGGAAATGGACACATCCTACGAGCAGTACTTC. Protein sequence: CASSLEMDTSYEQYF.

The V gene is TRBV7-2, the J gene TRBJ2-7, with 12 bases matching TRBD2. The junction had 3 bases not matched to a gene; V was cut back by 4 bases and J by 2 bases. The CDR3 runs 15 residues. CDR1 SGHTA and CDR2 FQGNSA come from the germline V gene. CDR3 sequence (DNA): TGTGCCAGCAGCTGGAGGACTAGCGGGACCTACGAGCAGTACTTC. It specifies CASSWRTSGTYEQYF.

This rearrangement joins TRBV5-5 to TRBJ1-4; 9 bases match TRBD1. CDR3 length: 17 amino acids. After removal of 0 bases from V and 0 bases from J, the junction contained 3 bases not matched to a gene. Germline CDR1 SGHKS, CDR2 YYEKEE (reference sequence). Here the CDR3 reads CASSLEQGAATNEKLFF. Written as DNA, the CDR3 is TGTGCCAGCAGCTTGGAACAGGGGGCTGCAACTAATGAAAAACTGTTTTTT.

The chain carries TRBV5-6 and TRBJ1-2; the D is unclear. Germline V gene sequence: CDR1 SGHDT, CDR2 YYEEEE. The V and J ends lost 4 bases and 0 bases respectively, with 7 bases between them. CDR3 length: 13 residues. For the CDR3, the DNA is TGTGCCAGCAGCCATACAGCTAACTATGGCTACACCTTC. This encodes CASSHTANYGYTF.

V gene TRBV5-4 combines with J gene TRBJ2-7, with D perhaps TRBD2 (6 bases). V was clipped by 0 bases and J by 6 bases, with 10 bases between them. The germline V gene encodes CDR1 SGHNT and CDR2 YYREEE (reference sequence). The CDR3 covers 13 residues. Here the CDR3 DNA reads TGTGCCAGCAGCTTGGGGGGGGTTGGCGAGCAGTACTTC. Its translation: CASSLGGVGEQYF.

The gene calls are TRBV7-3 and TRBJ1-2; 7 nucleotides match TRBD1. Trimming removed 4 bases from V and 13 bases from J; junction bases left unmatched: 12. The CDR3 is made up of 13 amino acids. CDR1 is SGHTA and CDR2 is FQGTGA in the germline V gene. The CDR3 DNA follows: TGTGCCAGCAGCTCGACAGGGAACCAAAGGTTCACCTTC. Amino acids: CASSSTGNQRFTF.

The chain links TRBV9 to TRBJ1-1; D is possibly TRBD1 (6 bases). V lost 2 bases and J 3 bases, leaving 11 bases between the germline ends. This CDR3 region has 14 residues. Looked up from germline, CDR1 is SGDLS and CDR2 is YYNGEE. The CDR3 DNA sequence: TGTGCCAGCAGCGTCAGGGGACGGGACACTGAAGCTTTCTTT. Translation gives CASSVRGRDTEAFF.

The chain uses TRBV18 and TRBJ1-1; D is unclear. The CDR3 has 16 residues. The germline CDR1 and CDR2 sequences are KGHSH and LQKENI. The V end lost 2 bases, the J end lost 1 base, and 14 bases lay between the germline ends. The CDR3, as DNA: TGTGCCAGCTCACCAGGAGGGATGGCTACGAACACTGAAGCTTTCTTT. Translating it yields CASSPGGMATNTEAFF.